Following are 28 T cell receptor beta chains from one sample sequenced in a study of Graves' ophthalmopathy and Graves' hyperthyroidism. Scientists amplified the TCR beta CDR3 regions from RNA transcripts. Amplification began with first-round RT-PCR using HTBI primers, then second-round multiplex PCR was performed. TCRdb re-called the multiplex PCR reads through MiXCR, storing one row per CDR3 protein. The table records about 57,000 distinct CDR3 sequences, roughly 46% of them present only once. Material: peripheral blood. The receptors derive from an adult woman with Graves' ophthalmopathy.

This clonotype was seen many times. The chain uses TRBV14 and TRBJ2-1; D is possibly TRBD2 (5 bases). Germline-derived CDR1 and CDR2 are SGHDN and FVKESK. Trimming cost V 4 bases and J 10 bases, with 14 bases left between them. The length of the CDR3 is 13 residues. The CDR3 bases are TGTGCCAGCAGCCCCCGAATAGCGAGCGAGCAGTTCTTC. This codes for CASSPRIASEQFF.

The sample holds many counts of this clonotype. The CDR3 sequence: CASSYILSTDTQYF. As DNA, the CDR3 is TGTGCCAGCAGTTACATCCTTAGCACAGATACGCAGTATTTT. The genes are TRBV6-2 or TRBV6-3 and TRBJ2-3; D call uncertain. Germline values: CDR1 MNHEY, CDR2 SVGEGT. The CDR3 has 14 residues. The V and J ends lost 2 bases and 0 bases respectively, with 6 bases between them.

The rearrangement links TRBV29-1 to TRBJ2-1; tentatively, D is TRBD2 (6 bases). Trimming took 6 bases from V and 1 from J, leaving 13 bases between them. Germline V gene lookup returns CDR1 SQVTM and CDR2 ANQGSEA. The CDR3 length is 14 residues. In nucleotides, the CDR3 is TGCAGCGTAAGAGACCTAGCGTCCTACAATGAGCAGTTCTTC. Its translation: CSVRDLASYNEQFF.

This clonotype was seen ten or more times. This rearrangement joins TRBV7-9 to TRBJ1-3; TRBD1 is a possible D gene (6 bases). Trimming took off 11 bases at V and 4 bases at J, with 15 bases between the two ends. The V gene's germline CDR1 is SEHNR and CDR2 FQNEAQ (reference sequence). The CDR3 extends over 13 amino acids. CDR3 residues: CAGTLGTGNTIYF. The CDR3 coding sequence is TGTGCCGGGACTCTGGGGACAGGAAACACCATATATTTT.

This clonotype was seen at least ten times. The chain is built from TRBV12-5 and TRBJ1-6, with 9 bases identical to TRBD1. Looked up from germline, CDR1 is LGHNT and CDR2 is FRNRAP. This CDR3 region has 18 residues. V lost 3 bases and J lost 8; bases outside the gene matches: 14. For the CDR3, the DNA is TGTGCTAGTGGTTTCCCCCGGACAGGGGCTATGGGTGATTCACCCCTCCACTTT. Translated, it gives CASGFPRTGAMGDSPLHF.

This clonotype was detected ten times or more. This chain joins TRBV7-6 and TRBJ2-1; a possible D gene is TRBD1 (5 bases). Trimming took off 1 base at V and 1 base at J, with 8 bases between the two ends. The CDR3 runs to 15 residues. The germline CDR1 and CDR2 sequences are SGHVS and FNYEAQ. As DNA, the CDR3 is TGTGCCAGCAGCTTAGATAGGGGTTCCTACAATGAGCAGTTCTTC. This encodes CASSLDRGSYNEQFF.

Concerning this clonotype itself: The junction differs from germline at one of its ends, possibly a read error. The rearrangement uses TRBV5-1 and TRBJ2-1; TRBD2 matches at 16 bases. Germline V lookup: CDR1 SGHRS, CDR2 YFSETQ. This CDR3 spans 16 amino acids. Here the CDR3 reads CASTGLAGGPGNEQLF. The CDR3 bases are TGCGCCAGCACGGGACTAGCGGGAGGGCCAGGAAATGAGCAGCTTTTC.

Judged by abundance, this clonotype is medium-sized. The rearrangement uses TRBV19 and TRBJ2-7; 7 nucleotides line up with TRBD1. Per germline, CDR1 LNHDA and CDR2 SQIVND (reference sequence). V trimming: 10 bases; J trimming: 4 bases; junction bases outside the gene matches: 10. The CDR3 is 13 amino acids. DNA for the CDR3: TGTGCCACCTCACTGGGACAGACGTACGAGCAGTACTTC. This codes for CATSLGQTYEQYF.

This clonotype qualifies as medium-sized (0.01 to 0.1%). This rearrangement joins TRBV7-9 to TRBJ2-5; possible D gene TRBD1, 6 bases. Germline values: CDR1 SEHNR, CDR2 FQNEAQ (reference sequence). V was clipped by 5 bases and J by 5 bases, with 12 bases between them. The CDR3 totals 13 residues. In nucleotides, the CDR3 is TGTGCCAGCAGCCAGGACAGCACGGAGACCCAGTACTTC. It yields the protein CASSQDSTETQYF.

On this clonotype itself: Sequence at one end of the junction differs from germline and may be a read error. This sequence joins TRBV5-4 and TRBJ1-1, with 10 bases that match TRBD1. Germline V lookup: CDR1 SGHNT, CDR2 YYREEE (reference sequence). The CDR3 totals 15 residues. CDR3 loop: CASSLWTGGNTEAFF. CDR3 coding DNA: TGTGCCAGCAGCTTGTGGACAGGGGGTAACACTGAAGCCTTCTTT.

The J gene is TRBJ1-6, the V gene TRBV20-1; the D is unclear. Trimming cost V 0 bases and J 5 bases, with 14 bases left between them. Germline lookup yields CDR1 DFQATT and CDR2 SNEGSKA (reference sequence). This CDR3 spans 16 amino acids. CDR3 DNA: TGCAGTGCTAGAGACGGCCGGGTATCGAATAATTCACCCCTCCACTTT. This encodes CSARDGRVSNNSPLHF.

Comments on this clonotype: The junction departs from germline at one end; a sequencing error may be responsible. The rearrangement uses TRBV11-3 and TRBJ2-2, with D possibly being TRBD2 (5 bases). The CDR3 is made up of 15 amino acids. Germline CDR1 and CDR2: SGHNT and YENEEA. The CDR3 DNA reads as TGTGCCAGCAGCTTAGGCAGAATGAACACCGGGGAGCTGTCTTGG. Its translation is CASSLGRMNTGELSW.

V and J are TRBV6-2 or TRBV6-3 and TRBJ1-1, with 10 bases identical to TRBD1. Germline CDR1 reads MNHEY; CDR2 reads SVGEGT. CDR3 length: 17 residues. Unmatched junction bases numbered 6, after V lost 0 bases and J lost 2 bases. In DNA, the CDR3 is TGTGCCAGCAGTTACTCGATCGGGACAGGGGCTAACACTGAAGCTTTCTTT. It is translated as CASSYSIGTGANTEAFF.

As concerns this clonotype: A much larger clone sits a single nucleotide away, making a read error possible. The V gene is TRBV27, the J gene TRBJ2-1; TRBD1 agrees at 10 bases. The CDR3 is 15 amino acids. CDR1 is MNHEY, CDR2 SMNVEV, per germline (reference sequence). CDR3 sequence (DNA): TGTACCAGCAGTCCTATAGGACAGGGGGTAGATGAGCAGTTCTTC. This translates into CTSSPIGQGVDEQFF.

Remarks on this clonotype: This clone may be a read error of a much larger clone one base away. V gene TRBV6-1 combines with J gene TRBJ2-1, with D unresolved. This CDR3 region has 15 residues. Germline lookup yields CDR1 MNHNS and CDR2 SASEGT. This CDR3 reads CTSSEPGRKRNEQFF. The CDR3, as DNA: TGTACCAGCAGTGAACCAGGACGGAAGAGGAATGAGCAGTTCTTC.

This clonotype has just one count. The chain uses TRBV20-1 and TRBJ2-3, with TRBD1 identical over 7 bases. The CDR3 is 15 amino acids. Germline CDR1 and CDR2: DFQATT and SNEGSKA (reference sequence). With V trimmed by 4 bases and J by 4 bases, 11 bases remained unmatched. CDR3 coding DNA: TGCAGTGCTACCGCATTGGGACAGTCGGCAGATACGCAGTATTTT. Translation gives CSATALGQSADTQYF.

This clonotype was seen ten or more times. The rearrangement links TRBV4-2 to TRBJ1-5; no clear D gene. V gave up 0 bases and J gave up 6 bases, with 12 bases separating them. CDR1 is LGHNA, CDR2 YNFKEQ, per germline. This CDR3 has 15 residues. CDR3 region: CASSQELGRLQPQHF. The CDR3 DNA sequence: TGTGCCAGCAGCCAAGAATTAGGCAGGCTTCAGCCCCAGCATTTT.

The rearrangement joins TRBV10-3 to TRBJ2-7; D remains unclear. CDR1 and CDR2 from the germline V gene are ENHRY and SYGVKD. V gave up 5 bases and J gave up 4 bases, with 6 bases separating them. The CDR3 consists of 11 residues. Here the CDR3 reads CAISWGYEQYF. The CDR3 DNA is TGTGCCATCAGTTGGGGTTACGAGCAGTACTTC.

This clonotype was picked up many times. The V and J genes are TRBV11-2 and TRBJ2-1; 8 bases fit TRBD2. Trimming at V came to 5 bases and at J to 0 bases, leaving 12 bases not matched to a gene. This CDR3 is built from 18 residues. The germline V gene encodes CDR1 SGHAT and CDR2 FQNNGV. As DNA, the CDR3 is TGTGCCAGCAGCCCCAGAGGGGCTAGCGGGTTCTCCTACAATGAGCAGTTCTTC. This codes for CASSPRGASGFSYNEQFF.

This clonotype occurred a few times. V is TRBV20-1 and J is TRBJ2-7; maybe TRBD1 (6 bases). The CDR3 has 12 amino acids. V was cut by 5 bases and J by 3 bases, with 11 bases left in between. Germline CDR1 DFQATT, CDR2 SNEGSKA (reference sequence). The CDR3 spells CSASRTDYEQYF. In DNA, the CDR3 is TGCAGTGCTTCAAGGACAGACTACGAGCAGTACTTC.

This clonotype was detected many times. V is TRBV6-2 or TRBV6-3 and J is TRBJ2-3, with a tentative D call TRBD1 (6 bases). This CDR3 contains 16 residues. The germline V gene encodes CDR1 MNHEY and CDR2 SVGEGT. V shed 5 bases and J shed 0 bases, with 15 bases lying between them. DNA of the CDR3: TGTGCCAGCAGTCGTTGGACAGCACTTAGCACAGATACGCAGTATTTT. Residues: CASSRWTALSTDTQYF.

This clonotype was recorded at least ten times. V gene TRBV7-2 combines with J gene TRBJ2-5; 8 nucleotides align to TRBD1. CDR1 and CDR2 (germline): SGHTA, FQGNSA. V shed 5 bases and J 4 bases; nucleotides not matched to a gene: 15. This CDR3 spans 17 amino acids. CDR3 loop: CASSRGYDSGGSETQYF. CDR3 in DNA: TGTGCCAGCAGCAGGGGGTACGATTCAGGGGGCTCAGAGACCCAGTACTTC.

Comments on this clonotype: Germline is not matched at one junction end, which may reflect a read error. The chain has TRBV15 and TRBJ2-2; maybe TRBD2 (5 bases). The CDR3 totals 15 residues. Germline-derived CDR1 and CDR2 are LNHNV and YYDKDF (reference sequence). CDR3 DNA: TGTGCCACCAGCAGATCCCACGGGAACACCGGGGAACTGTTTTTT. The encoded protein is CATSRSHGNTGELFF.

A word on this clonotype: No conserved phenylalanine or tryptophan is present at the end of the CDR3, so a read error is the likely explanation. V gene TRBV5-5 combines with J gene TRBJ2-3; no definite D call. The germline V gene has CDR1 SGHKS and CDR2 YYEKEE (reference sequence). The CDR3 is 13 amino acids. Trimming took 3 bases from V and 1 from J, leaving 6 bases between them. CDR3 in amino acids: CASSSPGTDTQYL. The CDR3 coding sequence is TGTGCCAGCAGCTCTCCGGGCACAGATACGCAGTATCTT.

The CDR3 region is CASSETGEYEAFF. The CDR3 coding sequence is TGTGCCAGCAGTGAAACAGGGGAATACGAAGCTTTCTTT. This chain connects TRBV2 to TRBJ1-1; 7 bases are a match to TRBD1. The CDR3 runs to 13 residues. V lost 2 bases to trimming and J lost 8 bases; unmatched junction nucleotides: 5. The germline gives CDR1 SNHLY, CDR2 FYNNEI.

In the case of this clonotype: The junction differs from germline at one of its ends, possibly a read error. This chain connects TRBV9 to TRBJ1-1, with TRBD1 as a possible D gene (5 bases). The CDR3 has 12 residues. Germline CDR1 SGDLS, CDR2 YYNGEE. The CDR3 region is CTSSVDSTEAFF. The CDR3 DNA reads TGTACCAGCAGCGTAGACAGCACTGAAGCTTTTTTT.

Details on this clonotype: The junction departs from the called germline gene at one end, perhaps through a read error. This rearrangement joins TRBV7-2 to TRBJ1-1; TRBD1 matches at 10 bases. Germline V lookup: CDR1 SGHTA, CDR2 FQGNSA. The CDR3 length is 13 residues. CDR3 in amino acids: CASTLGTGAGSCF. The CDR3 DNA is TGCGCCAGCACCCTAGGGACAGGGGCAGGATCTTGCTTT.

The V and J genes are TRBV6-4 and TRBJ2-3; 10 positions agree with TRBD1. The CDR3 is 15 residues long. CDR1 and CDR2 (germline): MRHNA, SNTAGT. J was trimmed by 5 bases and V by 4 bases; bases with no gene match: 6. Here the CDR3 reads CASSGTGGEGDTQYF. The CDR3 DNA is TGTGCCAGCAGTGGGACAGGGGGAGAGGGAGATACGCAGTATTTT.